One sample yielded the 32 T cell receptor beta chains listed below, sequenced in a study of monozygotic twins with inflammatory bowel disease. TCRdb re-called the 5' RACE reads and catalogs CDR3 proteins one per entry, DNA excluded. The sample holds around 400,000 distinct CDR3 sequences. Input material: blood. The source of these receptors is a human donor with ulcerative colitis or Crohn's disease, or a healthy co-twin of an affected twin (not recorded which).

The CDR3 region is CASSPSLTGGAWTEAFF. This chain connects TRBV18 to TRBJ1-1; TCRdb lists TRBD1, though no DNA is available to test this call. This CDR3 region has 17 residues. In germline, CDR1 is KGHSH, CDR2 LQKENI.

The CDR3 sequence is CASSLRAPYNSPLHF. The V gene is TRBV12-3 or TRBV12-4, the J gene TRBJ1-6. The CDR3 has 15 amino acids.

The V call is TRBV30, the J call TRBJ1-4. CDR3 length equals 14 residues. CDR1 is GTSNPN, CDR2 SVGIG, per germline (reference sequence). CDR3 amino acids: CAWSPGAYGEKLFF.

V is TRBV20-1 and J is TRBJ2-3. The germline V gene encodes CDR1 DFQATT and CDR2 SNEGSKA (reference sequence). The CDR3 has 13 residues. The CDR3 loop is CSARELGIDTQYF.

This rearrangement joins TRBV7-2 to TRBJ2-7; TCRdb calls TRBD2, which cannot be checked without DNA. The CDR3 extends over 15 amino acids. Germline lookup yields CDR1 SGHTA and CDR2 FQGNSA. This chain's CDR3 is CASSLPGLAVYEQYF.

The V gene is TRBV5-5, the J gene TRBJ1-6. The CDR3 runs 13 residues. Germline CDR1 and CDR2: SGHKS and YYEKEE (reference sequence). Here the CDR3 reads CASSLEASSPLHF.

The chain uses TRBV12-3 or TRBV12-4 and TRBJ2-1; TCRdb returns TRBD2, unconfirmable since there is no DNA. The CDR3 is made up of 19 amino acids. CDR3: CASSFRGFGAGGQHNEQFF.

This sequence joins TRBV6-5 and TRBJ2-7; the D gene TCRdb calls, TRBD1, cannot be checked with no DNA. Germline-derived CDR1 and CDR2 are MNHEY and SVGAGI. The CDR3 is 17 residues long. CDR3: CASSYSMSGAGSYEQYF.

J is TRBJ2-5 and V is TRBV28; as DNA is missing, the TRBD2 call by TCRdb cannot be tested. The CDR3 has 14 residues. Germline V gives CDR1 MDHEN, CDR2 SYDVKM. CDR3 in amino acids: CASSFRGGLETQYF.

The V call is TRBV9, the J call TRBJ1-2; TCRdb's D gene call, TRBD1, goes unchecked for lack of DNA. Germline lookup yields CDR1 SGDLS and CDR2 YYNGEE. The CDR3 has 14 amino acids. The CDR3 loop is CASSVEGQGYGYTF.

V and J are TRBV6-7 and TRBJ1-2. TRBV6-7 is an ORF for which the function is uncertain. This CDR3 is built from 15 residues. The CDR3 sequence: CASSYNPPRGYGYTF.

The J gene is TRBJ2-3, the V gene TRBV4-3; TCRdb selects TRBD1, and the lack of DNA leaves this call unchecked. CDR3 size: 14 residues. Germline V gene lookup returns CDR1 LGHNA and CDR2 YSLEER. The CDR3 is CASSQGDATDTQYF.

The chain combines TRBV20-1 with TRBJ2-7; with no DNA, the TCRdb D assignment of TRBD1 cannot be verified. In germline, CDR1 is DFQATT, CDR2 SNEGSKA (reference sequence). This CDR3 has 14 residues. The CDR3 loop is CSASKDRGEYEQYF.

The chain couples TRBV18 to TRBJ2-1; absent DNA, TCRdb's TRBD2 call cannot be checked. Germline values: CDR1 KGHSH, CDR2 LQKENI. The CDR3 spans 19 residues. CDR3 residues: CASSPPPGLADTRGVEQFF. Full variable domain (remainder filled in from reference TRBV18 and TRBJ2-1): NAGVMQNPRHLVRRRGQEARLRCSPMKGHSHVYWYRQLPEEGLKFMVYLQKENIIDESGMPKERFSAEFPKEGPSILRIQQVVRGDSAAYFCASSPPPGLADTRGVEQFFGPGTRLTVL.

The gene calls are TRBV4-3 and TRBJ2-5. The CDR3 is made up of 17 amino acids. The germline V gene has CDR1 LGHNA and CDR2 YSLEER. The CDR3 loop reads CASSQDVGSRYQETQYF.

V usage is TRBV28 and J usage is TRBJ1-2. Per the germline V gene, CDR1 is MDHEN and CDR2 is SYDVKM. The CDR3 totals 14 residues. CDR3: CASSSPEGFYGYTF.

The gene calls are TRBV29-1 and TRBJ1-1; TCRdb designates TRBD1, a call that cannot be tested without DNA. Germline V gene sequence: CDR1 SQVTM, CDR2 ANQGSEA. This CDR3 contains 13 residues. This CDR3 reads CSVGAPGGTEAFF. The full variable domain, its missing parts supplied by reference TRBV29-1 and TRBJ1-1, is SAVISQKPSRDICQRGTSLTIQCQVDSQVTMMFWYRQQPGQSLTLIATANQGSEATYESGFVIDKFPISRPNLTFSTLTVSNMSPEDSSIYLCSVGAPGGTEAFFGQGTRLTVV.

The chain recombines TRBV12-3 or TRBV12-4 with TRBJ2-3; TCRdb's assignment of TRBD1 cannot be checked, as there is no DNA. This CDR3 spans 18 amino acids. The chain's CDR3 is CASSFSLPLSVWADTQYF.

CDR3 in amino acids: CSARTSGGDTQYF. The chain recombines TRBV20-1 with TRBJ2-3; without DNA, the TCRdb call of TRBD2 cannot be checked. The germline V gene has CDR1 DFQATT and CDR2 SNEGSKA (reference sequence). This CDR3 comprises 13 residues.

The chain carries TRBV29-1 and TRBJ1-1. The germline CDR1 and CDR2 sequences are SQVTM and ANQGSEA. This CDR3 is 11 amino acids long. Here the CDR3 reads CSVDQSLGAFF.

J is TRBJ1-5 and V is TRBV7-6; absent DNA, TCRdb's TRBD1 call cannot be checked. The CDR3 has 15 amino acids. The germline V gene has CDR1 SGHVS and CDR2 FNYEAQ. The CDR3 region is CASSLVQGANQPQHF.

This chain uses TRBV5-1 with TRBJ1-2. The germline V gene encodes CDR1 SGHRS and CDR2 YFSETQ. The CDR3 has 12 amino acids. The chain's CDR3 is CASSSGETGYTF.

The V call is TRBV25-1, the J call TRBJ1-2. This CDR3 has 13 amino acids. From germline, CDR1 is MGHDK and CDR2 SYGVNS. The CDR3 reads CASSEGDFYGYTF.

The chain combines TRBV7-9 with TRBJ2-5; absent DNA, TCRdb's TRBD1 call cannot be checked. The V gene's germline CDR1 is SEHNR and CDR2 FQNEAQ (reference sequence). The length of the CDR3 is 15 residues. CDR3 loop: CASRRTGEYQETQYF. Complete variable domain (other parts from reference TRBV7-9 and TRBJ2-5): DTGVSQNPRHKITKRGQNVTFRCDPISEHNRLYWYRQTLGQGPEFLTYFQNEAQLEKSRLLSDRFSAERPKGSFSTLEIQRTEQGDSAMYLCASRRTGEYQETQYFGPGTRLLVL.

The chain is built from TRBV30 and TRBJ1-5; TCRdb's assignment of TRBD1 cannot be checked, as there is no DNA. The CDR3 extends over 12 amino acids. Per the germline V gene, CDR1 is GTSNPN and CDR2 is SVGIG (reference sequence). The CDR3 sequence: CACDRSNQPQHF.

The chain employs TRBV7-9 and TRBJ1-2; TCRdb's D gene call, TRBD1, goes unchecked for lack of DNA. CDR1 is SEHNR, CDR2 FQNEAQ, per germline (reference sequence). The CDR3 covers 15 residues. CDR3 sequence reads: CASSGSGQGFAGYTF.

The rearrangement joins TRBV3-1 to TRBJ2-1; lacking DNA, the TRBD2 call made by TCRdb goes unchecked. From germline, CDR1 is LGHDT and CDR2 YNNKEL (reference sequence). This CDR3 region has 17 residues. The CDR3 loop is CASSQDQPGLAYNEQFF.

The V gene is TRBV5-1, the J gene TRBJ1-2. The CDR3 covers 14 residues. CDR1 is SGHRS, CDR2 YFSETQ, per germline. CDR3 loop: CASSLSEGFYGYTF.

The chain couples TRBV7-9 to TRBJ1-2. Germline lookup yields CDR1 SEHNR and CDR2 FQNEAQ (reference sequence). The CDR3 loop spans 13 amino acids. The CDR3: CASSLGTMSGYTF.

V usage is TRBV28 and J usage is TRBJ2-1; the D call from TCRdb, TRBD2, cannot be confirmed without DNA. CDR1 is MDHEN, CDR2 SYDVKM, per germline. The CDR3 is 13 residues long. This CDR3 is CASQRERNNEQFF. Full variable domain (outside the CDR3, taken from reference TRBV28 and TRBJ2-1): DVKVTQSSRYLVKRTGEKVFLECVQDMDHENMFWYRQDPGLGLRLIYFSYDVKMKEKGDIPEGYSVSREKKERFSLILESASTNQTSMYLCASQRERNNEQFFGPGTRLTVL.

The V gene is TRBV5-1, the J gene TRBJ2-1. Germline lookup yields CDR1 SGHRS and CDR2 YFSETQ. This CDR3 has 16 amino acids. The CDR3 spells CASSLGEDFSYNEQFF.

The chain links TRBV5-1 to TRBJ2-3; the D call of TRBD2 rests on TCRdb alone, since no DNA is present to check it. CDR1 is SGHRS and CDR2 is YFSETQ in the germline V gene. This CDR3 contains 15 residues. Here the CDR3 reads CASRSGVERWGTQYF.